The 14 T cell receptor beta chains presented below share a single source sample, sequenced in a study of radiation and T cells in renal cell carcinoma (dated by TCRdb to the early 2020s). What this sample's time point label stands for: blood 4 weeks post-SBRT, at nephrectomy. Taken with the paper, the label for treatment or condition translates to: 15 Gy SBRT to primary tumor, nephrectomy 4 weeks later. The library was built by means of the immunoSEQ multiplex PCR assay. Sourced from immuneACCESS, this table was stored by TCRdb with only in-frame sequences that have V and J called. A share of the clones is absent; for the studies checked, an unresolved V gene accounts for under half, and the remainder has no known explanation. The sample data list approximately 31,000 clones, and around 85% of these were observed just once. The ten largest clonotypes hold roughly a third of the sample. Material: blood, obtained from a patient whose treatment included radiotherapy and nephrectomy. The receptors were sampled from a man aged 55 to 70 with renal cell carcinoma.

This chain uses TRBV6-6 with TRBJ2-3; a weak D match, TRBD1 (6 bases). The germline gives CDR1 MNHNY, CDR2 SVGAGI (reference sequence). Trimming removed 9 bases at V and 2 bases at J, with 21 bases between. CDR3 size: 16 residues. The CDR3, as DNA: TGTGCCAGTCAACTCGGCAGGGGCCGGGTCACAGATACGCAGTATTTT. It codes for CASQLGRGRVTDTQYF.

The table lists this clone with a count of one. This chain links TRBV29-1 with TRBJ2-2; 9 bases are a match to TRBD1. Germline V gene data show CDR1 as SQVTM and CDR2 as ANQGSEA. V lost 6 bases to trimming and J lost 5 bases; unmatched junction nucleotides: 4. The CDR3 covers 13 residues. This CDR3 reads CSVGTGYTGELFF. Written as DNA, the CDR3 is TGCAGCGTCGGGACAGGGTATACCGGGGAGCTGTTTTTT.

The chain is built from TRBV29-1 and TRBJ1-1; a possible D gene is TRBD1 (6 bases). The germline V gene encodes CDR1 SQVTM and CDR2 ANQGSEA. The CDR3 spans 13 residues. Trimming took 4 bases from V and 5 from J, leaving 14 bases between them. CDR3 bases: TGCAGCGTTGCATCTCAGGGGTTGACTGAAGCTTTCTTT. Its protein product is CSVASQGLTEAFF.

The V gene is TRBV7-9, the J gene TRBJ1-4, with 8 bases fitting TRBD1. Losses at the gene ends were 3 bases for V and 8 bases for J; bases not matched to a gene: 11. Germline loops: CDR1 SEHNR, CDR2 FQNEAQ (reference sequence). This CDR3 has 16 amino acids. CDR3 nucleotides: TGTGCCAGCAGCTTCTCCTTGGGGACAGGTACCGAAAAACTGTTTTTT. Translated: CASSFSLGTGTEKLFF. Together with reference TRBV7-9 and TRBJ1-4, the CDR3 gives the full variable domain: DTGVSQNPRHKITKRGQNVTFRCDPISEHNRLYWYRQTLGQGPEFLTYFQNEAQLEKSRLLSDRFSAERPKGSFSTLEIQRTEQGDSAMYLCASSFSLGTGTEKLFFGSGTQLSVL.

The CDR3 sequence: CAWTAGAYEQYF. The CDR3, as DNA: TGTGCCTGGACGGCAGGAGCCTACGAGCAGTACTTC. This chain connects TRBV30 to TRBJ2-7; D is undetermined. The CDR3 totals 12 residues. With 4 bases removed from V and 2 bases from J, the gap between germline ends came to 9 bases. Germline values: CDR1 GTSNPN, CDR2 SVGIG (reference sequence).

The rearrangement uses TRBV5-1 and TRBJ2-7, with D possibly being TRBD1 (5 bases). The length of the CDR3 is 13 residues. V was pared by 5 bases and J by 2 bases, with 11 bases between. In germline, CDR1 is SGHRS, CDR2 YFSETQ. CDR3 nucleotide sequence: TGCGCCAGCAGTCGTGACAGAACCTACGAGCAGTACTTC. It encodes CASSRDRTYEQYF.

The chain has TRBV2 and TRBJ2-2; D not resolved. Germline V gene sequence: CDR1 SNHLY, CDR2 FYNNEI. V lost 0 bases and J lost 7, with 15 bases in between. The CDR3 totals 16 residues. DNA for the CDR3: TGTGCCAGCAGTGAAGCAATAGGTCTAGTTGGCGGGGAGCTGTTTTTT. It specifies CASSEAIGLVGGELFF.

The J gene is TRBJ2-7, the V gene TRBV7-9; 7 nucleotides line up with TRBD2. Trimming removed 3 bases from V and 6 bases from J; junction bases left unmatched: 8. CDR3 size: 14 residues. CDR1 SEHNR and CDR2 FQNEAQ come from the germline V gene (reference sequence). CDR3 protein: CASSFLTGGGEQYF. CDR3 in DNA: TGTGCCAGCAGCTTTTTGACGGGAGGTGGCGAGCAGTACTTC.

The chain has TRBV29-1 and TRBJ2-1, with TRBD1 matching over 8 bases. V lost 3 bases to trimming and J lost 6 bases; unmatched junction nucleotides: 7. Germline V gene data show CDR1 as SQVTM and CDR2 as ANQGSEA. The CDR3 covers 14 residues. CDR3 bases: TGCAGCGTTGAGAAGGGACAGGCAGGCAATGAGCAGTTCTTC. As protein: CSVEKGQAGNEQFF.

This clone has only a few counts. V usage is TRBV12-2 and J usage is TRBJ2-3; TRBD1 was called by the table and not checked on the DNA. TRBV12-2 is listed as a pseudogene. The CDR3 is 16 amino acids. The chain's CDR3 is CASRSNRGRSTDTQYF. For the CDR3, the DNA is TGTGCAAGTCGCTCGAACAGGGGGCGTAGCACAGATACGCAGTATTTT.

The chain employs TRBV6-4 and TRBJ2-3; a weak D match, TRBD1 (5 bases). Germline V lookup: CDR1 MRHNA, CDR2 SNTAGT. V lost 0 bases, J lost 4 bases, and 5 bases lay in between. CDR3 size: 13 residues. Written as DNA, the CDR3 is TGTGCCAGCAGTGACTCGGGGCCAGATACGCAGTATTTT. Translated: CASSDSGPDTQYF.

Only one count was recorded for this clone. The chain couples TRBV4-1 to TRBJ2-3; 12 nucleotides match TRBD1. Trimming took 4 bases from V and 3 from J; bases not matched to a gene: 8. This CDR3 has 17 residues. Germline V gene lookup returns CDR1 MGHRA and CDR2 YSYEKL. CDR3 residues: CASSRSGQGAGTDTQYF. Here the CDR3 DNA reads TGCGCCAGCAGCCGATCGGGACAGGGGGCTGGGACAGATACGCAGTATTTT.

This rearrangement joins TRBV6-1 to TRBJ1-2; 7 bases line up with TRBD1. The ends lost 7 bases at V and 3 bases at J; junction bases unmatched: 5. The CDR3 loop spans 13 amino acids. Germline V gives CDR1 MNHNS, CDR2 SASEGT. This CDR3 reads CASTLTGDYGYTF. The CDR3 DNA is TGTGCCAGCACGCTAACAGGGGACTATGGCTACACCTTC.

The CDR3 loop reads CASSDRNEKLFF. CDR3 nucleotide sequence: TGTGCCAGTAGTGACCGCAATGAAAAACTGTTTTTT. The V and J genes are TRBV19 and TRBJ1-4; D uncertain. The germline CDR1 and CDR2 sequences are LNHDA and SQIVND (reference sequence). The CDR3 sequence is 12 residues long. Trimming shortened V by 5 bases and J by 5 bases, and 6 bases separated the two germline ends.